The T cell receptor beta chain described here comes from a study of blood T cell repertoires in COVID-19. Original processing methods: Reference gene primer amplification gave estimated nucleated cell counts. TCRdb's copy holds only in-frame clones and misses some; the assay was immunoSEQ multiplex PCR. V, J and clone size were drawn from that table, and D and trimming were deduced from the DNA. The sample lists 100,000 to 140,000 clones; around 92% were seen once. V was trimmed by 7 bases and J by 1 base, leaving 14 bases between them. Per the germline V gene, CDR1 is SGDLS and CDR2 is YYNGEE. The CDR3 sequence is 14 residues long.

The sample consisted of peripheral blood. The clonotype originates from a man aged 40-49 years with active or convalescent COVID-19. The chain recombines TRBV9 with TRBJ1-1, with D possibly TRBD1 on 5 matching bases. CDR3 region: CASSSGGTNTEAFF. CDR3 coding DNA: TGTGCCAGCTCCTCTGGGGGGACGAACACTGAAGCTTTCTTT. The complete variable domain, with remaining parts taken from reference TRBV9 and TRBJ1-1, reads DSGVTQTPKHLITATGQRVTLRCSPRSGDLSVYWYQQSLDQGLQFLIQYYNGEERAKGNILERFSAQQFPDLHSELNLSSLELGDSALYFCASSSGGTNTEAFFGQGTRLTVV.